Below, 28 T cell receptor beta chains from the same sample are listed, as sequenced in a study of Graves' ophthalmopathy and Graves' hyperthyroidism. Amplifying from RNA transcripts, the study obtained TCR beta CDR3 regions. RT-PCR was first run with HTBI primers, then multiplex PCR in a second round. TCRdb redid the calling of the multiplex PCR reads with MiXCR, one entry per CDR3 protein. The table has 40,000 to 50,000 distinct CDR3 sequences, about 51% seen once. The source material was peripheral blood. These receptors were collected from an adult man with Graves' ophthalmopathy.

At least ten counts were recorded for this clonotype. V usage is TRBV12-3 or TRBV12-4 and J usage is TRBJ1-1; 7 nucleotides agree with TRBD1. V lost 4 bases to trimming and J lost 8 bases; unmatched junction nucleotides: 16. The CDR3 length is 16 residues. The chain's CDR3 is CASSWYPGGRVSEAFF. The CDR3 bases are TGTGCCAGCAGTTGGTATCCAGGGGGTCGGGTGTCAGAAGCTTTCTTT.

This clonotype was seen repeatedly, ten times or more. Given a much more abundant clone one base away, this may be a read error. V is TRBV20-1 and J is TRBJ1-1; 8 bases fit TRBD1. The CDR3 has 14 residues. Germline V lookup: CDR1 DFQATT, CDR2 SNEGSKA (reference sequence). J was trimmed by 2 bases and V by 5 bases; bases with no gene match: 7. The DNA for the CDR3 is TGCAGTGCTGGCCGGACAGGGAAAAACACTGAAGCTTTCTTT. Translated: CSAGRTGKNTEAFF.

This clonotype showed up just once. This could be a read error, since a much larger clone is one nucleotide away. The conserved final phenylalanine or tryptophan is absent from the CDR3, which likely points to a read error. The V call is TRBV28, the J call TRBJ1-5; possibly TRBD1 for D (5 bases). Trimming took 5 bases from V and 4 from J, leaving 9 bases between them. This CDR3 spans 13 amino acids. CDR1 is MDHEN and CDR2 is SYDVKM in the germline V gene. The CDR3 DNA reads TGTGCCAGCAGTCGACAGCAAAATCAGCCCCAGCATTCT. Protein: CASSRQQNQPQHS.

The rearrangement links TRBV4-3 to TRBJ1-1; D gene ambiguous. The CDR3 contains 14 residues. V lost 2 bases and J lost 0, with 7 bases in between. Germline lookup yields CDR1 LGHNA and CDR2 YSLEER. Written as DNA, the CDR3 is TGCGCCAGCAGCCAACGACATTTGAACACTGAAGCTTTCTTT. It specifies CASSQRHLNTEAFF.

CDR3 in DNA: TGTGCCAGCAGTGAATCGACAGGGCCCTACAATGAGCAGTTCTTC. This translates into CASSESTGPYNEQFF. This rearrangement joins TRBV2 to TRBJ2-1; 7 bases are shared with TRBD1. Per germline, CDR1 SNHLY and CDR2 FYNNEI. Trimming took 2 bases from V and 2 from J; bases not matched to a gene: 3. CDR3 length: 15 residues. The full variable domain, with the rest looked up from reference TRBV2 and TRBJ2-1, is EPEVTQTPSHQVTQMGQEVILRCVPISNHLYFYWYRQILGQKVEFLVSFYNNEISEKSEIFDDQFSVERPDGSNFTLKIRSTKLEDSAMYFCASSESTGPYNEQFFGPGTRLTVL.

J is TRBJ1-5 and V is TRBV7-3; unclear D gene. Trimming took off 5 bases at V and 7 bases at J, with 27 bases between the two ends. The V gene's germline CDR1 is SGHTA and CDR2 FQGTGA. The CDR3 length is 18 residues. CDR3 in DNA: TGTGCCAGCAGCCCAGGCCGGGGTAGCTCCTACAATGAGCAGCCCCAGCATTTT. Its translation: CASSPGRGSSYNEQPQHF.

This chain connects TRBV19 to TRBJ2-1; D might be TRBD1 (5 bases). Trimming pared 5 bases from V and 5 bases from J, leaving 16 bases between. The germline V gene has CDR1 LNHDA and CDR2 SQIVND (reference sequence). This CDR3 has 15 amino acids. CDR3 sequence reads: CASSPDRSVNNEQFF. The CDR3 nucleotides read TGTGCCAGTAGTCCCGACAGATCGGTCAACAATGAGCAGTTCTTC.

On this clonotype: Germline and junction disagree at one end, which may indicate a read error. For the CDR3, the DNA is TGTGCCAACAGCTTACAGTGGGGGGGCCATGGCGGGGAGCTGTTTTTT. It yields the protein CANSLQWGGHGGELFF. The chain recombines TRBV7-2 with TRBJ2-2; the D gene is possibly TRBD2 (7 bases). The CDR3 length is 16 residues. CDR1 is SGHTA, CDR2 FQGNSA, per germline.

The chain carries TRBV7-9 and TRBJ2-7, with 9 nucleotides matching TRBD2. V was pared by 6 bases and J by 3 bases, with 6 bases of the junction left unmatched. Germline-derived CDR1 and CDR2 are SEHNR and FQNEAQ (reference sequence). This CDR3 comprises 14 residues. The CDR3 DNA is TGTGCCAGCAGTTTATTAGCGGGGGACTACGAGCAGTACTTC. Encoded protein: CASSLLAGDYEQYF.

This chain connects TRBV5-1 to TRBJ2-1; TRBD1 aligns across 8 bases. This CDR3 spans 15 amino acids. The V gene's germline CDR1 is SGHRS and CDR2 YFSETQ. The V and J ends lost 3 bases and 0 bases, in that order; junction bases with no gene match: 2. CDR3 DNA sequence: TGCGCCAGCAGCTCCGGACAGGGCTCCTACAATGAGCAGTTCTTC. Encoded protein: CASSSGQGSYNEQFF.

The chain uses TRBV7-3 and TRBJ2-1; D is unclear. Trimming took off 2 bases at V and 12 bases at J, with 11 bases between the two ends. CDR3 length equals 12 residues. Per germline, CDR1 SGHTA and CDR2 FQGTGA. The CDR3 bases are TGTGCCAGCAGCTTAGATCGGTTGGGGCAGTTCTTC. As protein: CASSLDRLGQFF.

This clonotype was detected many times. The rearrangement uses TRBV6-5 and TRBJ2-7; 11 bases map to TRBD1. From germline, CDR1 is MNHEY and CDR2 SVGAGI. V lost 2 bases, J lost 4 bases, and 4 bases stayed unmatched. The CDR3 sequence is 15 residues long. This chain's CDR3 is CASSYGQGASYEQYF. CDR3 coding DNA: TGTGCCAGCAGTTACGGACAGGGGGCAAGTTACGAGCAGTACTTC.

Details on this clonotype: Relative to the germline gene, one junction end is altered; a read error may explain this. V is TRBV5-5 and J is TRBJ1-2; no firm D call. CDR1 SGHKS and CDR2 YYEKEE come from the germline V gene (reference sequence). The CDR3 is 15 residues long. CDR3 amino acids: CASSLMWEANYGHTF. CDR3 nucleotide sequence: TGTGCCAGCAGCTTGATGTGGGAAGCTAACTATGGCCACACCTTC.

This clonotype was counted a few times. The DNA of the CDR3 is TGCAGTGCTGAAGGGGACAGAGTTAACTATGGCTACACCTTC. Amino acid sequence: CSAEGDRVNYGYTF. This chain links TRBV20-1 with TRBJ1-2; 7 bases map to TRBD1. The CDR3 has 14 residues. CDR1 is DFQATT and CDR2 is SNEGSKA in the germline V gene (reference sequence). V lost 5 bases, J lost 1 base, and 7 bases stayed unmatched.

Within the sample, this clonotype is medium-sized (0.01 to 0.1%). V is TRBV20-1 and J is TRBJ1-5; 9 bases fit TRBD1. V lost 6 bases, J lost 5 bases, and 8 bases stayed unmatched. The CDR3 contains 14 residues. Germline values: CDR1 DFQATT, CDR2 SNEGSKA (reference sequence). Here the CDR3 DNA reads TGCAGTGCAAGTCCGGGACAGGGTGATCAGCCCCAGCATTTT. This encodes CSASPGQGDQPQHF.

The table lists this clonotype with a few counts. With a much larger clone just one base away, this may be a read error. Since the CDR3 does not end with the conserved phenylalanine or tryptophan, this likely comes from a read error. This rearrangement joins TRBV4-1 to TRBJ1-1; 7 bases fit TRBD1. CDR3 length: 15 amino acids. Germline V gives CDR1 MGHRA, CDR2 YSYEKL. The V gene end was trimmed by 10 bases and the J gene end by 2 bases; junction bases not matched to a gene: 13. Here the CDR3 reads CATTRGPEVNTEAFS. The DNA for the CDR3 is TGCGCCACCACAAGGGGGCCAGAAGTTAACACTGAAGCTTTCTCT.

The chain is built from TRBV5-4 and TRBJ2-3; tentatively, D is TRBD1 (6 bases). Germline CDR1 and CDR2: SGHNT and YYREEE (reference sequence). Trimming cost V 1 base and J 5 bases, with 11 bases left between them. The CDR3 runs 14 residues. In DNA form, the CDR3 reads TGTGCCAGCAGCTTGTCCAGGGGCGGAGATACGCAGTATTTT. This encodes CASSLSRGGDTQYF.

The chain couples TRBV4-1 to TRBJ2-7; D gene ambiguous. This CDR3 is 12 amino acids long. Germline-derived CDR1 and CDR2 are MGHRA and YSYEKL. V gave up 5 bases and J gave up 6 bases, with 11 bases separating them. In DNA form, the CDR3 reads TGCGCCAGCAGCTCACAGAAGGGCGAGCAGTACTTC. It codes for CASSSQKGEQYF.

The V and J genes are TRBV20-1 and TRBJ1-6, with a possible D match to TRBD1 (5 bases). The CDR3 sequence is 17 residues long. Germline CDR1 DFQATT, CDR2 SNEGSKA (reference sequence). V lost 2 bases and J 7 bases, leaving 21 bases between the germline ends. The CDR3 bases are TGCAGTGCTAGATCGCATTTGCAGGGAGAAGAAAATTCACCCCTCCACTTT. Its protein product is CSARSHLQGEENSPLHF.

Details on this clonotype: Relative to the germline gene, one junction end is altered; a read error may explain this. The CDR3 protein is CSASTGFNTDTQYF. CDR3 coding DNA: TGCAGTGCTAGCACCGGATTTAACACAGATACACAGTATTTT. The chain has TRBV29-1 and TRBJ2-3; a possible D gene is TRBD2 (5 bases). The CDR3 totals 14 residues. In germline, CDR1 is SQVTM, CDR2 ANQGSEA.

This clonotype appeared many times. The chain recombines TRBV24-1 with TRBJ1-4; weak D call: TRBD1 (6 bases). Germline loops: CDR1 KGHDR, CDR2 SFDVKD. The length of the CDR3 is 15 residues. The V gene lost 4 bases and the J gene lost 7 bases, with 15 bases spanning the gap. CDR3 region: CATSDMSGASEKLFF. CDR3 DNA: TGTGCCACCAGTGACATGTCGGGGGCTAGTGAAAAACTGTTTTTT.

About this clonotype: One junction end disagrees with the germline gene, perhaps due to a read error. The V gene is TRBV20-1, the J gene TRBJ1-5; 8 nucleotides align to TRBD1. The length of the CDR3 is 19 residues. The germline V gene has CDR1 DFQATT and CDR2 SNEGSKA (reference sequence). Here the CDR3 DNA reads TGCAATGCTAGCGGTTTGTCACGCAGGGGGCGGTTTTGTAATCAGCCCCAGCATTTT. Its translation is CNASGLSRRGRFCNQPQHF.

Many counts were recorded for this clonotype. V and J are TRBV12-3 or TRBV12-4 and TRBJ1-6, with 11 bases identical to TRBD1. Losses at the gene ends were 5 bases for V and 9 bases for J; bases not matched to a gene: 6. The CDR3 consists of 15 residues. CDR3 residues: CASSRGTGGGSPLHF. In nucleotides, the CDR3 is TGTGCCAGCAGTCGCGGGACAGGGGGAGGTTCACCCCTCCACTTT.

V and J are TRBV5-1 and TRBJ2-1; 13 nucleotides align to TRBD2. This CDR3 is 15 amino acids long. J lost 4 bases, V lost 6 bases, and 4 bases had no gene match. CDR1 SGHRS and CDR2 YFSETQ come from the germline V gene. CDR3: CASKGTSGTYNEQFF. The DNA for the CDR3 is TGCGCCAGCAAAGGGACTAGCGGGACATACAATGAGCAGTTCTTC.

The genes are TRBV7-9 and TRBJ2-5; TRBD2 aligns across 8 bases. CDR1 is SEHNR, CDR2 FQNEAQ, per germline (reference sequence). The ends lost 4 bases at V and 0 bases at J; junction bases unmatched: 4. The CDR3 runs to 15 residues. The CDR3 nucleotides read TGTGCCAGCAGCTCTACTAGCGGATACCAAGAGACCCAGTACTTC. It encodes CASSSTSGYQETQYF.

V is TRBV29-1 and J is TRBJ2-7; 8 nucleotides agree with TRBD1. V lost 3 bases, J lost 2 bases, and 3 bases stayed unmatched. This CDR3 region has 13 residues. In germline, CDR1 is SQVTM, CDR2 ANQGSEA. The CDR3 DNA follows: TGCAGCGTTGAGTGGACAGGGACCTACGAGCAGTACTTC. Residues: CSVEWTGTYEQYF.

On this clonotype: The junction and the germline gene differ at one end; a read error may be behind it. The CDR3 region has the DNA TGTGCCAGCAGCTTAACGGGGACAGGGGCGGAAGGAGCTGTCTTT. This translates into CASSLTGTGAEGAVF. The chain recombines TRBV7-9 with TRBJ1-1; 10 bases fit TRBD1. This CDR3 has 15 residues. Germline V gene data show CDR1 as SEHNR and CDR2 as FQNEAQ (reference sequence).

With regard to this clonotype: A read error may be the cause here, since a much bigger clone is one base away. V is TRBV5-1 and J is TRBJ2-7, with D possibly being TRBD2 (6 bases). Per the germline V gene, CDR1 is SGHRS and CDR2 is YFSETQ. This CDR3 is built from 16 residues. In DNA form, the CDR3 reads TGCGCCTGCAGCTTGATGGGGGGAACGAGCGCCTACGAGCAGTACTTC. Amino acids: CACSLMGGTSAYEQYF.